The 29 T cell receptor beta chains presented below share a single source sample, sequenced in a study of blood T cell repertoires in COVID-19. The method was immunoSEQ multiplex PCR; TCRdb's version includes in-frame clones alone and lacks a portion of them. This sample has about 78,000 clones; around 90% occur once, and the top ten carry 0.7% to 0.9%. The source material was peripheral blood. These receptors were collected from a woman aged 80 or over with acute or convalescent COVID-19.

The chain links TRBV5-4 to TRBJ1-5; D not certain. The CDR3 length is 12 residues. Per the germline V gene, CDR1 is SGHNT and CDR2 is YYREEE (reference sequence). V lost 2 bases, J lost 6 bases, and 6 bases lay in between. The DNA of the CDR3 is TGTGCCAGCAGCTTCCCCGGTCAGCCCCAGCATTTT. Translation: CASSFPGQPQHF.

This chain connects TRBV20-1 to TRBJ2-7; TRBD2 matches 10 bases. The CDR3 has 13 amino acids. V lost 3 bases, J lost 3 bases, and 2 bases stayed unmatched. Germline lookup yields CDR1 DFQATT and CDR2 SNEGSKA (reference sequence). The CDR3: CSASVAGGYEQYF. CDR3 nucleotide sequence: TGCAGTGCTAGTGTAGCGGGGGGCTACGAGCAGTACTTC.

The genes are TRBV19 and TRBJ2-7; the match to TRBD2 covers 11 bases. Trimming cost V 10 bases and J 2 bases; bases outside gene matches: 13. Germline CDR1 and CDR2: LNHDA and SQIVND (reference sequence). The CDR3 is made up of 16 amino acids. The CDR3 spells CATSRGGLADAYEQYF. CDR3 DNA sequence: TGTGCCACCTCCCGAGGGGGACTAGCGGACGCCTACGAGCAGTACTTC.

The chain employs TRBV21-1 and TRBJ1-1; the DNA was not compared with TRBD1, the D call given in the table. TRBV21-1 is classified as a pseudogene. The CDR3 runs to 16 residues. The CDR3 here is CASSSQIGRGYTEAFF. CDR3 nucleotides: TGTGCCAGCAGCTCGCAAATAGGCAGGGGGTACACTGAAGCTTTCTTT.

The V call is TRBV29-1, the J call TRBJ1-2, with TRBD1 matching over 7 bases. V was pared by 7 bases and J by 0 bases, with 8 bases of the junction left unmatched. This CDR3 is built from 14 residues. The germline CDR1 and CDR2 sequences are SQVTM and ANQGSEA. The CDR3 reads CSASRDSTNYGYTF. The CDR3 bases are TGCAGCGCCTCCAGGGACAGTACTAACTATGGCTACACCTTC. The entire variable domain, with the rest obtained from reference TRBV29-1 and TRBJ1-2, is as follows: SAVISQKPSRDICQRGTSLTIQCQVDSQVTMMFWYRQQPGQSLTLIATANQGSEATYESGFVIDKFPISRPNLTFSTLTVSNMSPEDSSIYLCSASRDSTNYGYTFGSGTRLTVV.

The chain links TRBV9 to TRBJ1-1; 9 bases line up with TRBD1. V was pared by 4 bases and J by 1 base, with 2 bases of the junction left unmatched. The CDR3 totals 14 residues. The germline V gene encodes CDR1 SGDLS and CDR2 YYNGEE. The chain's CDR3 is CASSKTGGNTEAFF. CDR3 DNA: TGTGCCAGCAGCAAGACAGGGGGGAACACTGAAGCTTTCTTT.

Concerning this clone: Different DNA sequences within this sample yield the same CDR3. V gene TRBV15 combines with J gene TRBJ1-4, with D perhaps TRBD1 (5 bases). The CDR3 extends over 16 amino acids. V lost 0 bases to trimming and J lost 1 base, with 9 bases between them. The V gene's germline CDR1 is LNHNV and CDR2 YYDKDF (reference sequence). The CDR3 DNA reads as TGTGCCACCAGCAGAGATCGAAGGGGAACTAATGAAAAACTGTTTTTT. Translated, it gives CATSRDRRGTNEKLFF.

The chain combines TRBV6-4 with TRBJ1-2; D call uncertain. The CDR3 loop spans 15 amino acids. Germline-derived CDR1 and CDR2 are MRHNA and SNTAGT. The ends were cut back, 3 bases at V and 5 bases at J, with 16 bases in the middle. CDR3 sequence reads: CASSEGQPTMYGYTF. The CDR3 DNA sequence: TGTGCCAGCAGTGAGGGCCAACCTACAATGTATGGCTACACCTTC.

This sequence joins TRBV27 and TRBJ1-2, with TRBD1 identical over 9 bases. The J segment lost 4 bases and the V segment lost 6 bases, leaving 6 bases of the junction unmatched. The CDR3 sequence is 14 residues long. Germline V lookup: CDR1 MNHEY, CDR2 SMNVEV (reference sequence). In DNA, the CDR3 is TGTGCCAGCAGCACACGACAGGGGGGCTATGGCTACACCTTC. Translating it yields CASSTRQGGYGYTF.

CDR3 loop: CASSLRSSGLNYNEQFF. The CDR3 bases are TGTGCCAGCAGCCTAAGATCTAGCGGACTGAACTACAATGAGCAGTTCTTC. This chain links TRBV28 with TRBJ2-1; 7 nucleotides match TRBD2. Looked up from germline, CDR1 is MDHEN and CDR2 is SYDVKM. After removal of 6 bases from V and 3 bases from J, the junction contained 14 bases not matched to a gene. The CDR3 sequence is 17 residues long.

The V and J genes are TRBV29-1 and TRBJ1-1, with no clear D. Trimming stripped 7 bases from V and 2 bases from J, with 11 bases between. This CDR3 has 12 residues. CDR1 SQVTM and CDR2 ANQGSEA come from the germline V gene. The CDR3 sequence: CSGRTVNTEAFF. CDR3 DNA: TGCAGCGGACGAACAGTTAACACTGAAGCTTTCTTT.

The rearrangement joins TRBV19 to TRBJ1-4, with TRBD1 matching 7 bases. V trimming: 3 bases; J trimming: 0 bases; junction bases outside the gene matches: 10. The CDR3 has 18 residues. Germline V gives CDR1 LNHDA, CDR2 SQIVND (reference sequence). Here the CDR3 reads CASSIGTASLATNEKLFF. The DNA for the CDR3 is TGTGCCAGTAGTATCGGGACAGCCAGTCTTGCAACTAATGAAAAACTGTTTTTT.

The chain has TRBV12-5 and TRBJ1-3, with D perhaps TRBD1 (5 bases). The CDR3 length is 15 residues. V was clipped by 1 base and J by 0 bases, with 7 bases between them. The germline gives CDR1 LGHNT, CDR2 FRNRAP. CDR3 loop: CASGLAGGSGNTIYF. In nucleotides, the CDR3 is TGTGCTAGTGGTTTGGCGGGGGGCTCTGGAAACACCATATATTTT.

The chain couples TRBV5-6 to TRBJ2-7; 7 bases are a match to TRBD1. The CDR3 length is 18 residues. V was clipped by 2 bases and J by 1 base; unmatched bases: 15. Germline-derived CDR1 and CDR2 are SGHDT and YYEEEE. The CDR3 loop is CASSFPTTTGVRSYEQYF. The CDR3 nucleotides are TGTGCCAGCAGCTTCCCAACTACCACAGGGGTTAGGTCCTACGAGCAGTACTTC.

V is TRBV3-1 (or the pseudogene TRBV3-2) and J is TRBJ1-4; D is unresolved. Germline CDR1 and CDR2: LGHDT and YNNKEL (reference sequence). Trimming took 0 bases from V and 7 from J, leaving 12 bases between them. This CDR3 contains 15 residues. The CDR3 reads CASSQEPGTGEKLFF. In nucleotides, the CDR3 is TGTGCCAGCAGCCAAGAGCCGGGTACGGGTGAAAAACTGTTTTTT.

This rearrangement joins TRBV27 to TRBJ2-1; TRBD1 aligns across 7 bases. The germline CDR1 and CDR2 sequences are MNHEY and SMNVEV (reference sequence). The CDR3 is 16 residues long. With 4 bases clipped from V and 3 bases from J, the junction kept 9 bases outside the gene matches. CDR3 in amino acids: CASSSARTGIYNEQFF. In DNA form, the CDR3 reads TGTGCCAGCAGTTCTGCTAGGACAGGCATCTACAATGAGCAGTTCTTC.

The genes are TRBV7-9 and TRBJ2-7, with D unresolved. Germline V gene sequence: CDR1 SEHNR, CDR2 FQNEAQ (reference sequence). Between the trimmed V and J ends, which lost 1 base and 5 bases, there was a span of 6 bases. This CDR3 contains 12 residues. The CDR3, as DNA: TGTGCCAGCAGCTTAGAACTCAACGAGCAGTACTTC. Protein sequence: CASSLELNEQYF. Looking up the rest from reference TRBV7-9 and TRBJ2-7 gives the full variable domain: DTGVSQNPRHKITKRGQNVTFRCDPISEHNRLYWYRQTLGQGPEFLTYFQNEAQLEKSRLLSDRFSAERPKGSFSTLEIQRTEQGDSAMYLCASSLELNEQYFGPGTRLTVT.

The chain couples TRBV4-2 to TRBJ2-7; 10 bases fit TRBD1. The V segment lost 1 base and the J segment 5 bases; nucleotides outside the gene matches: 5. The germline CDR1 and CDR2 sequences are LGHNA and YNFKEQ. The CDR3 length is 15 residues. CDR3 sequence reads: CASSQGQGAPDEQYF. The CDR3 DNA reads as TGTGCCAGCAGCCAAGGACAGGGGGCCCCTGACGAGCAGTACTTC.

The chain joins TRBV28 to TRBJ2-7, with TRBD1 as a possible D gene (5 bases). The CDR3 covers 15 residues. CDR1 is MDHEN and CDR2 is SYDVKM in the germline V gene. Deletions cut 5 bases from V and 4 bases from J, with 18 bases between. CDR3 coding DNA: TGTGCCAGCAGTCCACACACAGGCTACGTTTACGAGCAGTACTTC. Translated: CASSPHTGYVYEQYF.

The chain recombines TRBV3-1 (or the pseudogene TRBV3-2) with TRBJ1-1; D unresolved. Looked up from germline, CDR1 is LGHDT and CDR2 is YNNKEL (reference sequence). Trimming cost V 0 bases and J 1 base, with 6 bases left between them. This CDR3 contains 14 residues. The CDR3 loop reads CASSQEGWNTEAFF. For the CDR3, the DNA is TGTGCCAGCAGCCAAGAGGGCTGGAACACTGAAGCTTTCTTT.

In its sample, this clone ranks as medium-sized. This chain connects TRBV27 to TRBJ2-7; 12 positions agree with TRBD2. From germline, CDR1 is MNHEY and CDR2 SMNVEV (reference sequence). The junction had 4 bases not matched to a gene; V was cut back by 6 bases and J by 1 base. The CDR3 sequence is 15 residues long. The CDR3 protein is CASRGLAGTSYEQYF. As DNA, the CDR3 is TGTGCCAGCAGGGGACTAGCGGGCACATCCTACGAGCAGTACTTC.

The chain carries TRBV19 and TRBJ1-1, with 7 positions matching TRBD1. Germline lookup yields CDR1 LNHDA and CDR2 SQIVND (reference sequence). CDR3 length: 16 amino acids. J lost 2 bases, V lost 4 bases, and 10 bases had no gene match. CDR3 nucleotides: TGTGCCAGTAGTAGGGTGACAGGGCTTCGCAACACTGAAGCTTTCTTT. This codes for CASSRVTGLRNTEAFF.

This clone was detected only once. DNA of the CDR3: TGTGCCAGCAGCGCCCGTGGGGGGGGCACAGATACGCAGTATTTT. It is translated as CASSARGGGTDTQYF. The chain employs TRBV9 and TRBJ2-3; 7 bases fit TRBD2. The CDR3 totals 15 residues. Germline loops: CDR1 SGDLS, CDR2 YYNGEE. Trimming took 3 bases from V and 1 from J; bases not matched to a gene: 5.

The chain uses TRBV11-3 and TRBJ2-2; TRBD2 agrees at 9 bases. The CDR3 consists of 16 residues. Germline loops: CDR1 SGHNT, CDR2 YENEEA. Trimming removed 3 bases from V and 4 bases from J; junction bases left unmatched: 6. CDR3 in amino acids: CASSLLAGAGTGELFF. Here the CDR3 DNA reads TGTGCCAGCAGCTTGTTAGCGGGAGCGGGCACCGGGGAGCTGTTTTTT.

The chain links TRBV7-2 to TRBJ1-1; tentatively, D is TRBD1 (5 bases). CDR3 length: 15 amino acids. Germline CDR1 SGHTA, CDR2 FQGNSA. Trimming took off 1 base at V and 1 base at J, with 10 bases between the two ends. The CDR3 protein is CASSLVGGKNTEAFF. In DNA, the CDR3 is TGTGCCAGCAGCTTAGTCGGGGGTAAGAACACTGAAGCTTTCTTT.

This chain uses TRBV9 with TRBJ1-1; D is ambiguous. The CDR3 contains 15 residues. V was shortened by 0 bases and J by 1 base, with 10 bases between the two germline ends. In germline, CDR1 is SGDLS, CDR2 YYNGEE. Here the CDR3 DNA reads TGTGCCAGCAGCGTAGGTGGCGGAGGGAACACTGAAGCTTTCTTT. Encoded protein: CASSVGGGGNTEAFF.

This chain links TRBV5-1 with TRBJ2-5; the match to TRBD1 covers 8 bases. Per the germline V gene, CDR1 is SGHRS and CDR2 is YFSETQ. The V gene end was trimmed by 3 bases and the J gene end by 2 bases; junction bases not matched to a gene: 6. The CDR3 consists of 15 residues. CDR3 nucleotide sequence: TGCGCCAGCAGCTCGGGACAGGCACTACAAGAGACCCAGTACTTC. It yields the protein CASSSGQALQETQYF.

This CDR3 is CATSRDLRGNSEKLFF. The CDR3 DNA is TGTGCCACCAGCAGAGATTTAAGGGGGAATAGTGAAAAACTGTTTTTT. The gene calls are TRBV15 and TRBJ1-4, with a possible D match to TRBD1 (6 bases). V was clipped by 0 bases and J by 7 bases, with 15 bases between them. The CDR3 runs 16 residues. Per germline, CDR1 LNHNV and CDR2 YYDKDF (reference sequence). The full variable domain, completed using reference TRBV15 and TRBJ1-4, is DAMVIQNPRYQVTQFGKPVTLSCSQTLNHNVMYWYQQKSSQAPKLLFHYYDKDFNNEADTPDNFQSRRPNTSFCFLDIRSPGLGDTAMYLCATSRDLRGNSEKLFFGSGTQLSVL.

The chain combines TRBV4-3 with TRBJ1-2, with TRBD1 identical over 7 bases. V shed 4 bases and J 7 bases; nucleotides not matched to a gene: 12. The CDR3 is made up of 15 amino acids. CDR1 is LGHNA, CDR2 YSLEER, per germline. The CDR3: CASSPKSEGAVGYTF. The DNA for the CDR3 is TGCGCCAGCAGCCCAAAATCTGAGGGGGCGGTTGGCTACACCTTC.